This T cell receptor (beta chain) was found in a study of shared clonotypes between healthy human individuals. Study-wide results and limits: Among donors, sharing of clonotypes was expected to be affected by sequencing depth.

TCRdb keeps only in-frame clones here, not all; method: immunoSEQ multiplex PCR. The sample has some 2 million clones, approximately 95% seen once. As regards this clone: Antigen specificity is unknown.

The CDR3 is 14 residues long. V was clipped by 6 bases and J by 6 bases; unmatched bases: 1. In germline, CDR1 is MNHEY, CDR2 SVGAGI. The sequenced sample consisted of naive CD4+ T cells sorted from blood. As to subset: CD45RA+ positively selected. The chain employs TRBV6-5 and TRBJ2-2, with 13 bases identical to TRBD2. This clonotype was obtained from a man between 18 and 29 years old in good health. The CDR3 DNA is TGTGCCAGCAGAGGACTAGCGGGAGCCGGGGAGCTGTTTTTT. Its protein is CASRGLAGAGELFF.